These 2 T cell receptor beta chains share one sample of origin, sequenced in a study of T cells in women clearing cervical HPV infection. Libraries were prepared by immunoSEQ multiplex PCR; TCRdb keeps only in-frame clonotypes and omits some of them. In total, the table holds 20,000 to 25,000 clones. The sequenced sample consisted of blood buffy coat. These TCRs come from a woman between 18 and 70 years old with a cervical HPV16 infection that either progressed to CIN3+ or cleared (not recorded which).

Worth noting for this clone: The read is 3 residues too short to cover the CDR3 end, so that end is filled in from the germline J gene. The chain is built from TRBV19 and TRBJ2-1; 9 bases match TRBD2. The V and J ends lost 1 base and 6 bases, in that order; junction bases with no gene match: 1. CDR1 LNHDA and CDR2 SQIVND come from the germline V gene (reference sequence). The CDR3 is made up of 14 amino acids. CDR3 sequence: CASSIGTSVNEQFF. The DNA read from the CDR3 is TGTGCCAGTAGTATAGGGACTAGCGTCAATGAG.

The CDR3 sequence: CSASQGLETQYF. The CDR3 DNA, read in part, is TGCAGTGCTAGCCAGGGTCTGGAGACC. The chain recombines TRBV20-1 with TRBJ2-5; D perhaps matches TRBD1 (5 bases). The CDR3 end falls 3 residues outside the read, so it is completed with the germline J gene. CDR1 DFQATT and CDR2 SNEGSKA come from the germline V gene (reference sequence). Trimming stripped 3 bases from V and 5 bases from J, with 10 bases between. The length of the CDR3 is 12 residues.